The next 12 T cell receptor beta chains were all read from a single sample in a study of T cell clones after liver transplantation. Repertoires were generated with immunoSEQ multiplex PCR, while TCRdb's copy carries only in-frame clones and drops some. Seen here are 90,000 to 120,000 clones, around 86% observed once, and the top ten hold about 0.89%. Sample: CD4+ T cells from blood, taken before liver transplant. The receptor set was obtained from a human donor who received a liver transplant.

The genes are TRBV28 and TRBJ2-1, with 7 bases lining up with TRBD2. This CDR3 is 16 amino acids long. The germline CDR1 and CDR2 sequences are MDHEN and SYDVKM. V was pared by 4 bases and J by 0 bases, with 6 bases of the junction left unmatched. CDR3 sequence reads: CASSSPAGSSYNEQFF. In DNA form, the CDR3 reads TGTGCCAGCAGTTCCCCAGCGGGGAGCTCCTACAATGAGCAGTTCTTC.

There are a few counts of this clone. The chain recombines TRBV5-1 with TRBJ1-5; 7 bases are shared with TRBD1. The junction had 6 bases not matched to a gene; V was cut back by 4 bases and J by 5 bases. The CDR3 is made up of 14 amino acids. CDR1 is SGHRS and CDR2 is YFSETQ in the germline V gene. The CDR3 DNA reads as TGCGCCAGCAGCCCAGGGACAGCTGATCAGCCCCAGCATTTT. It encodes CASSPGTADQPQHF.

V and J are TRBV19 and TRBJ1-4, with D perhaps TRBD1 (5 bases). The CDR3 is 15 amino acids. V lost 3 bases, J lost 4 bases, and 12 bases lay in between. Germline CDR1 and CDR2: LNHDA and SQIVND (reference sequence). The CDR3 sequence: CASSIGTVFNEKLFF. The CDR3, as DNA: TGTGCCAGTAGTATTGGGACGGTCTTTAATGAAAAACTGTTTTTT.

V gene TRBV5-1 combines with J gene TRBJ2-1, with 8 bases that match TRBD2. The V gene's germline CDR1 is SGHRS and CDR2 YFSETQ. This CDR3 is 15 amino acids long. V dropped 4 bases and J dropped 2; count of bases not matched to a gene: 5. This chain's CDR3 is CASSRTGLAYNEQFF. CDR3 DNA sequence: TGCGCCAGCAGCCGAACGGGACTAGCCTACAATGAGCAGTTCTTC.

This clone was counted between two and nine times. V gene TRBV20-1 combines with J gene TRBJ2-1, with D unresolved. CDR1 and CDR2 (germline): DFQATT, SNEGSKA (reference sequence). With 5 bases removed from V and 8 bases from J, the gap between germline ends came to 10 bases. This CDR3 is built from 11 residues. CDR3 bases: TGCAGTGCTTCGGAGCCCTATGAGCAGTTCTTC. It codes for CSASEPYEQFF.

The gene calls are TRBV28 and TRBJ1-2, with D perhaps TRBD1 (6 bases). Trimming took off 2 bases at V and 4 bases at J, with 17 bases between the two ends. The CDR3 is 16 residues long. From germline, CDR1 is MDHEN and CDR2 SYDVKM. CDR3 nucleotide sequence: TGTGCCAGCAGTTTAGGCGGGGGCCAGGGTAGCTATGGCTACACCTTC. It codes for CASSLGGGQGSYGYTF.

This rearrangement joins TRBV5-1 to TRBJ1-4, with D possibly being TRBD1 (6 bases). Germline V lookup: CDR1 SGHRS, CDR2 YFSETQ. Trimming cost V 6 bases and J 3 bases, with 15 bases left between them. This CDR3 region has 15 residues. In nucleotides, the CDR3 is TGCGCCAGCACTGGGACTGCAGGGGCTAATGAAAAACTGTTTTTT. Translation: CASTGTAGANEKLFF.

The CDR3 sequence is CASRIAGGNEQFF. The CDR3, as DNA: TGTGCCAGCAGGATAGCGGGAGGCAATGAGCAGTTCTTC. J is TRBJ2-1 and V is TRBV6-7; 10 bases match TRBD2. TRBV6-7 is an open reading frame whose function is uncertain. This CDR3 is built from 13 residues. Losses at the gene ends were 6 bases for V and 6 bases for J; bases not matched to a gene: 2.

The gene calls are TRBV5-1 and TRBJ2-3, with 10 bases lining up with TRBD2. The junction had 2 bases not matched to a gene; V was cut back by 5 bases and J by 2 bases. Germline V CDR1 and CDR2: SGHRS, YFSETQ. CDR3 size: 14 residues. The CDR3 DNA follows: TGCGCCAGCAGGAGCGGGAGGGTCACAGATACGCAGTATTTT. This encodes CASRSGRVTDTQYF.

The chain employs TRBV6-5 and TRBJ1-3, with 9 bases aligning to TRBD1. This CDR3 comprises 15 residues. J lost 3 bases, V lost 6 bases, and 6 bases had no gene match. Germline lookup yields CDR1 MNHEY and CDR2 SVGAGI. The CDR3 sequence: CASRLQGAVGNTIYF. For the CDR3, the DNA is TGTGCCAGCAGATTACAGGGGGCGGTTGGAAACACCATATATTTT.

The chain combines TRBV19 with TRBJ1-2; 7 bases fit TRBD1. The CDR3 contains 13 residues. J was trimmed by 6 bases and V by 9 bases; bases with no gene match: 10. In germline, CDR1 is LNHDA, CDR2 SQIVND (reference sequence). The CDR3 sequence: CASAFRGSHGYTF. The DNA of the CDR3 is TGTGCCAGCGCCTTCAGGGGGAGCCATGGCTACACCTTC.

This clone came up once. This chain connects TRBV13 to TRBJ1-1; perhaps TRBD1 as D (5 bases). Germline assignment: CDR1 PRHDT and CDR2 FYEKMQ (reference sequence). The CDR3 has 13 amino acids. V lost 5 bases and J lost 4, with 11 bases in between. CDR3 in DNA: TGTGCCAGCAGCCCGGGGGGGGGCACTGAAGCTTTCTTT. Amino acid sequence: CASSPGGGTEAFF.